This T cell receptor (beta chain) was obtained from a study of early T cells in non-severe SARS-CoV-2 infection. Each CDR3 protein gets one entry after TCRdb re-called the 5' RACE reads with MiXCR. Among roughly 38,000 distinct CDR3 sequences listed, approximately 6% were seen once. The CDR3 loop spans 13 amino acids. CDR1 is SQVTM, CDR2 ANQGSEA, per germline. Trimming took off 4 bases at V and 4 bases at J, with 10 bases between the two ends. The source material was whole blood. The rearrangement joins TRBV29-1 to TRBJ1-4; D gene unclear. The clonotype comes from an adult who was a healthcare worker with PCR-confirmed SARS-CoV-2 infection or an uninfected control (not recorded which). CDR3 amino acids: CSVVEGGNEKLFF. CDR3 in DNA: TGCAGCGTTGTAGAGGGTGGTAATGAAAAACTGTTTTTT.